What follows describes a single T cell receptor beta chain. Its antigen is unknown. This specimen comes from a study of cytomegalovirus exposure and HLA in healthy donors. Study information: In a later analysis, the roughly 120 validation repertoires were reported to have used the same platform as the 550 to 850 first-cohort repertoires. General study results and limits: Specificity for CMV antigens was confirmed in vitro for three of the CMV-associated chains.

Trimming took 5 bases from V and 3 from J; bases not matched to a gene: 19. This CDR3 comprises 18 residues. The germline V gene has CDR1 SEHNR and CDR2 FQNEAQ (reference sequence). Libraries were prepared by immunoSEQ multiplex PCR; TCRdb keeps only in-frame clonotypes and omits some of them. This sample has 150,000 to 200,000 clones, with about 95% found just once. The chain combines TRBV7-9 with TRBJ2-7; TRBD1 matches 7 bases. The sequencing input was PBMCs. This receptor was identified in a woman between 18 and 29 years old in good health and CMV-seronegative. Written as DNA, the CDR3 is TGTGCCAGCAGCCTAGGGAAAATGACAGGGCCGGTGGGCTACGAGCAGTACTTC. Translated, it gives CASSLGKMTGPVGYEQYF.